These 27 T cell receptor beta chains share one sample of origin, sequenced in a study of T cells in Graves' hyperthyroidism and ophthalmopathy. TCR beta CDR3 regions were amplified from RNA. HTBI primers were used for first-round RT-PCR of the TCR CDR3. TCRdb re-derived calls from the multiplex PCR reads in MiXCR, one entry per CDR3 protein. The sample shows 750,000 to 950,000 distinct CDR3 sequences, more than 30% of them seen only once. Sequenced material: blood. The receptors stem from a man between 18 and 29 years old with Graves' hyperthyroidism.

This clonotype has a handful of counts. The chain uses TRBV4-3 and TRBJ2-2; TRBD2 is a possible D gene (5 bases). The CDR3 is 14 amino acids. Trimming took 4 bases from V and 13 from J, leaving 19 bases between them. CDR1 is LGHNA, CDR2 YSLEER, per germline. CDR3: CASSPPGELGVLFF. Written as DNA, the CDR3 is TGCGCCAGCAGCCCCCCCGGGGAGCTTGGCGTGCTGTTTTTT.

This clonotype was counted only a few times. The V call is TRBV20-1, the J call TRBJ2-7; no firm D call. The CDR3 is made up of 15 amino acids. From germline, CDR1 is DFQATT and CDR2 SNEGSKA (reference sequence). The V and J ends lost 1 base and 3 bases respectively, with 16 bases between them. The CDR3 spells CSARARRRTDYEQYF. CDR3 in DNA: TGCAGTGCTAGAGCGCGGCGGCGGACCGACTACGAGCAGTACTTC.

The genes are TRBV5-4 and TRBJ1-4; no definite D call. CDR1 SGHNT and CDR2 YYREEE come from the germline V gene (reference sequence). V was pared by 2 bases and J by 7 bases, with 9 bases between. The CDR3 spans 13 residues. CDR3 bases: TGTGCCAGCAGCTTACGGAACACTGAAAAACTGTTTTTT. Translating gives CASSLRNTEKLFF. Together with reference TRBV5-4 and TRBJ1-4, the CDR3 gives the full variable domain: ETGVTQSPTHLIKTRGQQVTLRCSSQSGHNTVSWYQQALGQGPQFIFQYYREEENGRGNFPPRFSGLQFPNYSSELNVNALELDDSALYLCASSLRNTEKLFFGSGTQLSVL.

The J gene is TRBJ1-2, the V gene TRBV29-1; D might be TRBD1 (5 bases). The CDR3 is made up of 11 amino acids. CDR1 and CDR2 from the germline V gene are SQVTM and ANQGSEA. Trimming pared 1 base from V and 10 bases from J, leaving 10 bases between. CDR3 sequence reads: CSVEGGRAYTF. The DNA for the CDR3 is TGCAGCGTTGAAGGGGGGAGGGCCTACACCTTC.

In this sample, this clonotype turned up many times. The chain has TRBV12-3 or TRBV12-4 and TRBJ1-5; D unresolved. CDR3 length equals 14 residues. V lost 5 bases to trimming and J lost 6 bases, with 14 bases between them. Here the CDR3 DNA reads TGTGCCAGCAGTCCCTATGGGGAGGGTCAGCCCCAGCATTTT. Translated, it gives CASSPYGEGQPQHF.

The chain joins TRBV20-1 to TRBJ1-2, with a weak D call TRBD1 (6 bases). The V and J ends lost 5 bases and 2 bases respectively, with 12 bases between them. The CDR3 totals 13 residues. CDR1 and CDR2 (germline): DFQATT, SNEGSKA (reference sequence). This CDR3 is CSAPGALNYGYTF. CDR3 nucleotides: TGCAGTGCTCCAGGGGCCTTAAACTATGGCTACACCTTC.

This clonotype was seen ten or more times. The chain couples TRBV9 to TRBJ1-2; D is possibly TRBD1 (6 bases). The CDR3 is 15 amino acids. Between the trimmed V and J ends, which lost 0 bases and 0 bases, there was a span of 9 bases. Germline CDR1 SGDLS, CDR2 YYNGEE. The CDR3 here is CASSVEGGANYGYTF. In DNA, the CDR3 is TGTGCCAGCAGCGTAGAAGGGGGAGCTAACTATGGCTACACCTTC. Looking up the rest from reference TRBV9 and TRBJ1-2 gives the full variable domain: DSGVTQTPKHLITATGQRVTLRCSPRSGDLSVYWYQQSLDQGLQFLIQYYNGEERAKGNILERFSAQQFPDLHSELNLSSLELGDSALYFCASSVEGGANYGYTFGSGTRLTVV.

The chain couples TRBV29-1 to TRBJ2-7; maybe TRBD2 (6 bases). Germline V gives CDR1 SQVTM, CDR2 ANQGSEA. Trimming removed 5 bases from V and 7 bases from J, with 18 bases in between. CDR3 length: 13 residues. CDR3 amino acids: CSVSYGTPKEQYF. The CDR3, as DNA: TGCAGCGTTAGTTACGGGACTCCTAAGGAGCAGTACTTC.

The chain couples TRBV7-9 to TRBJ1-6, with TRBD1 as a possible D gene (6 bases). Germline CDR1 and CDR2: SEHNR and FQNEAQ (reference sequence). Trimming took 5 bases from V and 10 from J, leaving 18 bases between them. The CDR3 has 15 residues. The chain's CDR3 is CASSRSAQGRSPLHF. The CDR3 coding sequence is TGTGCCAGCAGCCGCTCGGCACAGGGAAGATCACCCCTCCACTTT.

The chain carries TRBV11-2 and TRBJ1-1; 7 nucleotides agree with TRBD1. V lost 1 base to trimming and J lost 4 bases; unmatched junction nucleotides: 15. Germline V gives CDR1 SGHAT, CDR2 FQNNGV. The CDR3 is made up of 18 amino acids. For the CDR3, the DNA is TGTGCCAGCAGCTTAGTGGGTGTCCCGGACAGGCCGACCACTGAAGCTTTCTTT. Its protein product is CASSLVGVPDRPTTEAFF.

This clonotype was recorded once. The V gene is TRBV2, the J gene TRBJ1-6; D remains ambiguous. Trimming stripped 8 bases from V and 5 bases from J, with 10 bases between. Germline V CDR1 and CDR2: SNHLY, FYNNEI. The CDR3 totals 13 residues. CDR3 coding DNA: TGTGCCAGCCTTTCCCCCGATAATTCACCCCTCCACTTT. Translation gives CASLSPDNSPLHF.

The V and J genes are TRBV6-6 and TRBJ2-7; the D gene is possibly TRBD2 (5 bases). V shed 6 bases and J shed 7 bases, with 19 bases lying between them. CDR3 size: 14 residues. Germline V gene data show CDR1 as MNHNY and CDR2 as SVGAGI (reference sequence). CDR3 DNA sequence: TGTGCCAGCAGCCCCGGAGGAGAGCCCGGGGAGCAGTACTTC. Residues: CASSPGGEPGEQYF.

This rearrangement joins TRBV7-2 to TRBJ2-1; D assignment may be TRBD1 or TRBD2 (5 bases each). Trimming cost V 1 base and J 1 base, with 8 bases left between them. The CDR3 loop spans 15 amino acids. Germline CDR1 is SGHTA and CDR2 is FQGNSA. The chain's CDR3 is CASSLGGASYNEQFF. The CDR3 DNA sequence: TGTGCCAGCAGCTTAGGAGGGGCTTCCTACAATGAGCAGTTCTTC.

This clonotype was found many times. The J gene is TRBJ2-5, the V gene TRBV12-3 or TRBV12-4, with a tentative D call TRBD2 (6 bases). This CDR3 has 12 residues. Trimming took off 5 bases at V and 7 bases at J, with 11 bases between the two ends. CDR3 region: CASSPLGGTQYF. DNA for the CDR3: TGTGCCAGCAGTCCCTTGGGGGGGACCCAGTACTTC.

The chain recombines TRBV7-9 with TRBJ2-5; 10 nucleotides match TRBD1. CDR3 length equals 12 residues. V dropped 11 bases and J dropped 4; count of bases not matched to a gene: 4. CDR1 SEHNR and CDR2 FQNEAQ come from the germline V gene (reference sequence). The CDR3 DNA is TGTGCCGGACAGGGGGAGGGAGAGACCCAGTACTTC. This gives the protein CAGQGEGETQYF.

This clonotype was seen ten or more times. The chain combines TRBV19 with TRBJ1-6; D gene ambiguous. The CDR3 spans 15 residues. Germline assignment: CDR1 LNHDA and CDR2 SQIVND (reference sequence). Trimming took off 3 bases at V and 7 bases at J, with 13 bases between the two ends. The CDR3 region has the DNA TGTGCCAGTAGTATGGTGACGAACCGGAATTCACCCCTCCACTTT. Its protein product is CASSMVTNRNSPLHF.

The genes are TRBV10-3 and TRBJ1-5, with 7 bases matching TRBD1. The trim removed 9 bases at V and 6 bases at J, leaving 5 bases unmatched. Looked up from germline, CDR1 is ENHRY and CDR2 is SYGVKD. CDR3 length equals 12 residues. The CDR3 nucleotides read TGTGCCATACCGACAGGGTCTCAGCCCCAGCATTTT. This codes for CAIPTGSQPQHF.

The V gene is TRBV5-4, the J gene TRBJ1-6; a weak D match, TRBD1 (5 bases). CDR3 length equals 16 residues. V gave up 2 bases and J gave up 7 bases, with 16 bases separating them. Germline V gives CDR1 SGHNT, CDR2 YYREEE (reference sequence). The CDR3 DNA is TGTGCCAGCAGCTTTACCGGGACCGCGAGAAATTCACCCCTCCACTTT. Amino acids: CASSFTGTARNSPLHF.

This clonotype was observed a single time. This rearrangement joins TRBV10-3 to TRBJ2-7, with D uncertain. The CDR3 sequence is 14 residues long. Trimming cost V 2 bases and J 5 bases, with 13 bases left between them. CDR1 is ENHRY and CDR2 is SYGVKD in the germline V gene. The DNA for the CDR3 is TGTGCCATCAGTGAGGGCGTTGGGTATAACGAGCAGTACTTC. Protein sequence: CAISEGVGYNEQYF.

This clonotype was counted only a few times. The rearrangement joins TRBV6-1 to TRBJ1-4, with D possibly matching TRBD1 (6 bases). The CDR3 is 16 amino acids. Germline loops: CDR1 MNHNS, CDR2 SASEGT. Trimming cost V 5 bases and J 7 bases, with 20 bases left between them. CDR3 region: CASSLLQGRGGEKLFF. CDR3 DNA sequence: TGTGCCAGCAGTCTCCTACAGGGAAGGGGAGGTGAAAAACTGTTTTTT.

In this sample, this clonotype turned up many times. The chain links TRBV19 to TRBJ2-7; 8 nucleotides line up with TRBD1. The length of the CDR3 is 11 residues. Germline V lookup: CDR1 LNHDA, CDR2 SQIVND (reference sequence). Unmatched junction bases numbered 7, after V lost 9 bases and J lost 9 bases. The CDR3 loop reads CASRGPTGQYF. DNA of the CDR3: TGTGCCAGCAGGGGGCCTACCGGGCAGTACTTC.

The gene calls are TRBV2 and TRBJ2-5; D is possibly TRBD2 (5 bases). Trimming pared 6 bases from V and 5 bases from J, leaving 16 bases between. Germline V gene data show CDR1 as SNHLY and CDR2 as FYNNEI. This CDR3 region has 14 residues. CDR3 amino acids: CASSTPDGGETQYF. The CDR3 DNA reads as TGTGCCAGCAGCACCCCTGACGGCGGGGAGACCCAGTACTTC.

V and J are TRBV10-3 and TRBJ1-5; D might be TRBD1 (6 bases). V lost 10 bases to trimming and J lost 0 bases, with 16 bases between them. Per the germline V gene, CDR1 is ENHRY and CDR2 is SYGVKD. This CDR3 has 15 residues. DNA for the CDR3: TGTGCCACCCAGCAGTCAGGGGTTAGCAATCAGCCCCAGCATTTT. Translating it yields CATQQSGVSNQPQHF.

In its sample, this clonotype was seen many times. This chain links TRBV9 with TRBJ1-2; D unresolved. Between the trimmed V and J ends, which lost 4 bases and 7 bases, there was a span of 14 bases. Germline V gene data show CDR1 as SGDLS and CDR2 as YYNGEE. The CDR3 has 13 amino acids. As DNA, the CDR3 is TGTGCCAGCAGCTTCCCCGGCCATCCTGGCTACACCTTC. This sequence encodes CASSFPGHPGYTF.

V is TRBV4-1 and J is TRBJ2-7, with D possibly being TRBD2 (7 bases). Germline loops: CDR1 MGHRA, CDR2 YSYEKL. Trimming pared 5 bases from V and 6 bases from J, leaving 20 bases between. The CDR3 runs to 15 residues. The CDR3 loop is CASSYFFGGAVEQYF. In nucleotides, the CDR3 is TGCGCCAGCAGCTACTTTTTTGGGGGGGCGGTCGAGCAGTACTTC.

As for this clonotype: This may be a read error, as it is one base from a much larger clone. This chain uses TRBV13 with TRBJ1-3; 10 bases align to TRBD1. Per the germline V gene, CDR1 is PRHDT and CDR2 is FYEKMQ (reference sequence). The V segment lost 5 bases and the J segment 4 bases; nucleotides outside the gene matches: 5. CDR3 length: 15 amino acids. CDR3 amino acids: CASSLDRGLGNTIYF. As DNA, the CDR3 is TGTGCCAGCAGCCTAGACAGGGGGCTCGGAAACACCATATATTTT.

This clonotype turned up a few times. Its ends do not fully match the called genes, so a read error is possible. This sequence joins TRBV7-9 and TRBJ2-5; the match to TRBD1 covers 7 bases. The CDR3 consists of 15 residues. Germline V lookup: CDR1 SEHNR, CDR2 FQNEAQ (reference sequence). CDR3 coding DNA: TGCGCCAGCAGCCGTAGTTCGGACAGGCAAGAGACCCAGTACTTC. This gives the protein CASSRSSDRQETQYF.